The 17 T cell receptor beta chains listed next were all sequenced from one sample in a study of blood T cells in healthy people across ages. With a J-beta primer mix and a sample-barcoded 5' primer, a second PCR ran about 7 to 11 cycles. TCRdb independently ran MiXCR on the 5' RACE reads; one entry per CDR3 protein. The profile shows roughly 730,000 distinct CDR3 sequences, just over 55% of them singletons. The material sequenced was blood. These receptors all stem from a man aged 40-50 years in good health.

This clonotype was detected only once. The gene calls are TRBV29-1 and TRBJ1-1; possible D gene TRBD1, 6 bases. The CDR3 covers 12 residues. The germline V gene has CDR1 SQVTM and CDR2 ANQGSEA. V shed 7 bases and J shed 5 bases, with 14 bases lying between them. The CDR3 loop is CSAERDTTEAFF. In DNA, the CDR3 is TGCAGCGCGGAAAGGGACACTACTGAAGCTTTCTTT.

The chain is built from TRBV5-1 and TRBJ2-4; D may be TRBD2 (6 bases). The CDR3 contains 12 residues. Trimming removed 4 bases at V and 13 bases at J, with 15 bases between. Germline CDR1 and CDR2: SGHRS and YFSETQ. CDR3 amino acids: CASSPGTPEQYF. DNA for the CDR3: TGCGCCAGCAGCCCCGGGACTCCAGAGCAGTACTTC.

The sample holds one count of this clonotype. V and J are TRBV24-1 and TRBJ2-1; TRBD1 matches at 8 bases. Trimming took 7 bases from V and 5 from J; bases not matched to a gene: 6. The CDR3 totals 14 residues. Germline-derived CDR1 and CDR2 are KGHDR and SFDVKD. The CDR3 protein is CATRPTGGNNEQFF. Here the CDR3 DNA reads TGTGCCACCAGACCCACAGGGGGGAACAATGAGCAGTTCTTC.

The rearrangement joins TRBV11-2 to TRBJ2-1; 10 nucleotides line up with TRBD2. Germline CDR1 SGHAT, CDR2 FQNNGV. The CDR3 totals 17 residues. Germline trimming cut 3 bases from V and 10 bases from J; bases unmatched to any gene: 15. CDR3 sequence reads: CASSFGRISGGADEQFF. The CDR3 bases are TGTGCCAGCAGCTTCGGCCGCATCAGCGGGGGGGCCGACGAGCAGTTCTTC.

With regard to this clonotype: An end of the junction differs from the germline gene, which may be a read error. This chain uses TRBV4-1 with TRBJ2-1, with D maybe TRBD1 (5 bases). Germline V gene lookup returns CDR1 MGHRA and CDR2 YSYEKL. This CDR3 region has 16 residues. CDR3 protein: CASSQEGAQVMNEQVF. In nucleotides, the CDR3 is TGCGCCAGCAGCCAAGAAGGCGCACAGGTGATGAATGAGCAGGTCTTC.

V usage is TRBV7-9 and J usage is TRBJ2-7; D possibly corresponds to TRBD1 (5 bases). Germline CDR1 reads SEHNR; CDR2 reads FQNEAQ (reference sequence). There are 13 residues in the CDR3. Trimming left V 8 bases short and J 3 bases short, with 14 bases between. In nucleotides, the CDR3 is TGTGCCAGCGGGGATAGGGGCCACTACGAGCAGTACTTC. As protein: CASGDRGHYEQYF.

In this sample, this clonotype turned up many times. This rearrangement joins TRBV5-6 to TRBJ2-1, with 9 positions matching TRBD1. Germline-derived CDR1 and CDR2 are SGHDT and YYEEEE. The CDR3 spans 16 residues. Losses at the gene ends were 0 bases for V and 5 bases for J; bases not matched to a gene: 6. CDR3 loop: CASSLGAGTGNNEQFF. CDR3 DNA: TGTGCCAGCAGCTTGGGAGCCGGGACAGGGAACAATGAGCAGTTCTTC. The entire variable domain, with the rest obtained from reference TRBV5-6 and TRBJ2-1, is as follows: DAGVTQSPTHLIKTRGQQVTLRCSPKSGHDTVSWYQQALGQGPQFIFQYYEEEERQRGNFPDRFSGHQFPNYSSELNVNALLLGDSALYLCASSLGAGTGNNEQFFGPGTRLTVL.

The V gene is TRBV27, the J gene TRBJ2-7; 10 nucleotides match TRBD1. Germline V gene sequence: CDR1 MNHEY, CDR2 SMNVEV (reference sequence). V was pared by 4 bases and J by 3 bases, with 15 bases of the junction left unmatched. The CDR3 has 18 amino acids. Here the CDR3 DNA reads TGTGCCAGCAGTTCATTCTCAAGACAGGGGGCGCCCATCTACGAGCAGTACTTC. This translates into CASSSFSRQGAPIYEQYF.

The V call is TRBV4-2, the J call TRBJ2-1, with TRBD1 identical over 9 bases. The germline V gene has CDR1 LGHNA and CDR2 YNFKEQ. The length of the CDR3 is 15 residues. The V segment lost 4 bases and the J segment 4 bases; nucleotides outside the gene matches: 5. The DNA of the CDR3 is TGTGCCAGCAGCCCGCTGGGACAGGGTTACAATGAGCAGTTCTTC. As protein: CASSPLGQGYNEQFF.

A few counts support this clonotype. J is TRBJ1-2 and V is TRBV9; the match to TRBD1 covers 9 bases. J was trimmed by 4 bases and V by 3 bases; bases with no gene match: 4. The germline V gene has CDR1 SGDLS and CDR2 YYNGEE. The CDR3 length is 14 residues. CDR3 sequence reads: CASSDRQGGYGYTF. CDR3 in DNA: TGTGCCAGCAGCGATCGACAGGGGGGCTATGGCTACACCTTC.

This clonotype was seen a few times. This chain connects TRBV6-5 to TRBJ2-1, with 14 bases fitting TRBD2. Germline trimming cut 6 bases from V and 9 bases from J; bases unmatched to any gene: 10. Germline V gene sequence: CDR1 MNHEY, CDR2 SVGAGI. The CDR3 covers 16 residues. The chain's CDR3 is CASRTLGLAGAGEQFF. The CDR3 DNA reads TGTGCCAGCAGAACGCTGGGACTAGCGGGAGCGGGTGAGCAGTTCTTC.

This clonotype was observed a handful of times. The chain joins TRBV29-1 to TRBJ2-5; a weak D match, TRBD2 (5 bases). CDR1 is SQVTM and CDR2 is ANQGSEA in the germline V gene. Trimming stripped 8 bases from V and 11 bases from J, with 27 bases between. CDR3 length: 14 amino acids. CDR3 in amino acids: CSFRPAGLTREQYF. CDR3 nucleotides: TGCAGCTTCCGTCCTGCCGGTTTGACGAGGGAGCAGTACTTC.

This clonotype was counted ten times or more. The chain carries TRBV7-2 and TRBJ2-7; D is possibly TRBD1 or TRBD2 (6 bases each). Trimming stripped 5 bases from V and 1 base from J, with 15 bases between. CDR1 is SGHTA, CDR2 FQGNSA, per germline. The CDR3 extends over 15 amino acids. CDR3 bases: TGTGCCAGCAGCCAGGGGAGCGCGGGGTCCTACGAGCAGTACTTC. It translates to CASSQGSAGSYEQYF.

The chain joins TRBV20-1 to TRBJ1-6; 11 bases line up with TRBD1. This CDR3 comprises 16 residues. Germline CDR1 DFQATT, CDR2 SNEGSKA (reference sequence). The V segment lost 3 bases and the J segment 11 bases; nucleotides outside the gene matches: 12. CDR3 residues: CSASWTGGPPGTPLHF. CDR3 sequence (DNA): TGCAGTGCTAGCTGGACAGGGGGCCCCCCTGGGACACCCCTCCACTTT.

The chain recombines TRBV6-2 or TRBV6-3 with TRBJ2-3, with 9 nucleotides matching TRBD1. Per germline, CDR1 MNHEY and CDR2 SVGEGT. The CDR3 loop spans 20 amino acids. Losses at the gene ends were 2 bases for V and 6 bases for J; bases not matched to a gene: 21. The CDR3 region is CASSYTTQSGTGGLLDTQYF. The CDR3 region has the DNA TGTGCCAGCAGTTACACGACCCAAAGCGGAACAGGGGGCTTGTTGGATACGCAGTATTTT.

This clonotype was detected a few times. V gene TRBV29-1 combines with J gene TRBJ2-4; D may be TRBD1 (5 bases). The CDR3 totals 14 residues. Germline CDR1 and CDR2: SQVTM and ANQGSEA. The V end was cut by 6 bases, the J end by 1 base, with 13 bases between. Here the CDR3 DNA reads TGCAGCGTCTTCTCAGGGATGGCCAAAAACATTCAGTACTTC. Translated, it gives CSVFSGMAKNIQYF.

CDR3 residues: CASSLRTGLAGYRGQPQHF. In nucleotides, the CDR3 is TGTGCCAGCAGTTTAAGAACCGGCCTGGCAGGGTATAGGGGTCAGCCCCAGCATTTT. The V call is TRBV28, the J call TRBJ1-5, with D possibly matching TRBD1 (5 bases). V dropped 2 bases and J dropped 6 bases, with 26 bases sitting between them. The CDR3 has 19 amino acids. Germline V gene sequence: CDR1 MDHEN, CDR2 SYDVKM. The full variable domain, its missing parts supplied by reference TRBV28 and TRBJ1-5, is DVKVTQSSRYLVKRTGEKVFLECVQDMDHENMFWYRQDPGLGLRLIYFSYDVKMKEKGDIPEGYSVSREKKERFSLILESASTNQTSMYLCASSLRTGLAGYRGQPQHFGDGTRLSIL.